The 10 T cell receptor beta chains reported below all come from one sample, sequenced in a study of T cells after yellow fever vaccination. Via MiXCR, TCRdb re-called the 5' RACE reads, giving one row per CDR3 protein. The table shows 500,000 to 650,000 distinct CDR3 sequences, with roughly 13% occurring only once. The source material was PBMCs, sampled on the day of the yellow fever booster vaccination. The source of these receptors is a man aged 25-45 years who received the YFV17D yellow fever vaccine.

This clonotype was picked up a small number of times. The chain couples TRBV6-5 to TRBJ2-5, with a tentative D call TRBD1 (6 bases). Trimming took off 0 bases at V and 5 bases at J, with 10 bases between the two ends. CDR1 is MNHEY, CDR2 SVGAGI, per germline. CDR3 length: 14 residues. The CDR3 loop reads CASSYSSGEETQYF. CDR3 sequence (DNA): TGTGCCAGCAGTTACTCATCAGGGGAGGAGACCCAGTACTTC.

This clonotype was recorded a few times. This chain links TRBV14 with TRBJ2-1; D assignment may be TRBD1 or TRBD2 (5 bases each). The CDR3 is 12 amino acids. The germline V gene has CDR1 SGHDN and CDR2 FVKESK. Trimming left V 5 bases short and J 8 bases short, with 10 bases between. The CDR3: CASSNLGDEQFF. The CDR3 DNA reads as TGTGCCAGCAGCAACCTGGGGGATGAGCAGTTCTTC.

In this sample, this clonotype turned up a few times. This chain joins TRBV25-1 and TRBJ2-1; 13 bases are a match to TRBD2. This CDR3 region has 17 residues. The germline CDR1 and CDR2 sequences are MGHDK and SYGVNS. Trimming at V came to 3 bases and at J to 9 bases, leaving 11 bases not matched to a gene. CDR3 loop: CASSEQGLAGLTGEQFF. The CDR3, as DNA: TGTGCCAGCAGTGAGCAGGGACTAGCGGGATTAACTGGTGAGCAGTTCTTC.

The chain couples TRBV7-8 to TRBJ1-6, with a weak D call TRBD1 (6 bases). V lost 5 bases and J 8 bases, leaving 16 bases between the germline ends. Looked up from germline, CDR1 is SGHVS and CDR2 is FQNEAQ. The CDR3 extends over 15 amino acids. Written as DNA, the CDR3 is TGTGCCAGCAGCCTCTACCGTAGGGGGGATTCACCCCTCCACTTT. This codes for CASSLYRRGDSPLHF.

This chain links TRBV9 with TRBJ2-3; D ambiguous. V was clipped by 0 bases and J by 6 bases, with 11 bases between them. Per the germline V gene, CDR1 is SGDLS and CDR2 is YYNGEE. The CDR3 runs 14 residues. This CDR3 is CASSVGTARDTQYF. The CDR3 DNA follows: TGTGCCAGCAGCGTAGGTACAGCCAGGGATACGCAGTATTTT.

The sample holds a few counts of this clonotype. V and J are TRBV7-6 and TRBJ1-4; D ambiguous. V was cut by 5 bases and J by 4 bases, with 14 bases left in between. The CDR3 contains 15 residues. CDR1 SGHVS and CDR2 FNYEAQ come from the germline V gene. Written as DNA, the CDR3 is TGTGCCAGCAGCCCGTCGGGTGGGGATAATGAAAAACTGTTTTTT. It is translated as CASSPSGGDNEKLFF.

In this sample, this clonotype turned up a few times. The V and J genes are TRBV20-1 and TRBJ2-5, with TRBD2 matching 9 bases. The CDR3 sequence is 14 residues long. With 5 bases clipped from V and 5 bases from J, the junction kept 9 bases outside the gene matches. CDR1 and CDR2 from the germline V gene are DFQATT and SNEGSKA (reference sequence). The CDR3 nucleotides read TGCAGTGCTTTAGCGGGAGCGGATGAGGAGACCCAGTACTTC. It specifies CSALAGADEETQYF.

The rearrangement uses TRBV20-1 and TRBJ2-7; 13 positions agree with TRBD2. Germline values: CDR1 DFQATT, CDR2 SNEGSKA (reference sequence). This CDR3 spans 17 amino acids. V lost 1 base, J lost 0 bases, and 6 bases stayed unmatched. Here the CDR3 reads CSARGTSGSTSSYEQYF. The CDR3 bases are TGCAGTGCTAGAGGGACTAGCGGGAGCACCTCCTCCTACGAGCAGTACTTC.

The CDR3 coding sequence is TGTGCCAGCATACGACAGGGGGCCTGGGGCAATGAGCAGTTCTTC. It translates to CASIRQGAWGNEQFF. The V gene is TRBV12-3 or TRBV12-4, the J gene TRBJ2-1; 10 bases agree with TRBD1. J lost 6 bases, V lost 7 bases, and 9 bases had no gene match. The CDR3 is 15 residues long.

The V call is TRBV6-1, the J call TRBJ2-2; 8 bases are a match to TRBD2. V was pared by 6 bases and J by 0 bases, with 12 bases of the junction left unmatched. The CDR3 covers 18 residues. Germline-derived CDR1 and CDR2 are MNHNS and SASEGT. CDR3 bases: TGTGCCAGCAGCTCCCTGGGTAGCGGGGCCGCGAACACCGGGGAGCTGTTTTTT. Translation gives CASSSLGSGAANTGELFF.